This T cell receptor beta chain emerged from a study of blood T cell repertoires in COVID-19. Across the whole study: Some COVID-19 samples were acute and others convalescent; all came from the United States, Italy and Spain. Sample material is recorded as cDNA or gDNA derived from T cells, B-cell-depleted T cells, or PBMCs.

Sequencing was performed with immunoSEQ multiplex PCR; in TCRdb, only in-frame clones are kept and a portion is missing. The data show more than 250,000 clones, with about 83% seen just once and 0.95% to 1.5% held by the top ten. This CDR3 is built from 13 residues. With 6 bases removed from V and 6 bases from J, the gap between germline ends came to 11 bases. Looked up from germline, CDR1 is LGHNT and CDR2 is FRNRAP. The chain is built from TRBV12-5 and TRBJ2-2, with a possible D match to TRBD1 (7 bases). This receptor was taken from a woman in her fifties or sixties with acute or convalescent COVID-19. The sample was peripheral blood. The CDR3 protein is CASGDRRAGELFF. CDR3 DNA: TGTGCTAGTGGGGACAGGAGGGCCGGGGAGCTGTTTTTT.